These 30 T cell receptor beta chains were sequenced from one sample in a study of blood T cell repertoires in COVID-19 (dated by TCRdb to between 2020 and 2021). Library method: the immunoSEQ multiplex PCR assay. TCRdb took over this immuneACCESS table, retaining in-frame rearrangements with V and J assigned. Such tables are incomplete; in checked studies, under half of the missing clones stem from an unresolved V gene, and the remainder is unexplained. A total of roughly 220,000 clones appear in this sample, about 86% of them only once. 3.8% of the sample is in the top ten clones. The sample taken for sequencing was PBMCs or T cells enriched from blood (not recorded which). The source of these receptors is a woman aged 40 to 49 with acute COVID-19.

This clone has more than one count but fewer than ten. The chain links TRBV27 to TRBJ2-1; TRBD2 agrees at 10 bases. Germline trimming cut 6 bases from V and 7 bases from J; bases unmatched to any gene: 12. The CDR3 is made up of 16 amino acids. Germline values: CDR1 MNHEY, CDR2 SMNVEV (reference sequence). CDR3 DNA: TGTGCCAGCAGACTCTCTGCTAGCGGGAGACTGAATGAGCAGTTCTTC. Amino acid sequence: CASRLSASGRLNEQFF.

The V and J genes are TRBV24-1 and TRBJ2-1; TRBD2 aligns across 16 bases. CDR1 KGHDR and CDR2 SFDVKD come from the germline V gene. The CDR3 has 18 residues. Unmatched junction bases numbered 8, after V lost 6 bases and J lost 4 bases. CDR3 coding DNA: TGTGCCACCAGTCCCAGGGGACTAGCGGGAGGGGTTTACAATGAGCAGTTCTTC. The encoded protein is CATSPRGLAGGVYNEQFF.

The chain recombines TRBV11-3 with TRBJ2-1; the D gene is possibly TRBD2 (7 bases). V was cut by 8 bases and J by 3 bases, with 11 bases left in between. This CDR3 is 13 amino acids long. Germline V gives CDR1 SGHNT, CDR2 YENEEA. CDR3 loop: CASRGAGYNEQFF. The CDR3 DNA is TGTGCCAGCCGGGGGGCCGGCTACAATGAGCAGTTCTTC. The whole variable domain, filled in from reference TRBV11-3 and TRBJ2-1, reads EAGVVQSPRYKIIEKKQPVAFWCNPISGHNTLYWYLQNLGQGPELLIRYENEEAVDDSQLPKDRFSAERLKGVDSTLKIQPAELGDSAVYLCASRGAGYNEQFFGPGTRLTVL.

This chain links TRBV28 with TRBJ2-7; TRBD1 matches at 8 bases. V was clipped by 4 bases and J by 4 bases; unmatched bases: 6. CDR3 length: 14 amino acids. Germline V gene lookup returns CDR1 MDHEN and CDR2 SYDVKM. This CDR3 reads CASSSWTGLYEQYF. CDR3 DNA sequence: TGTGCCAGCAGTTCCTGGACAGGGTTATACGAGCAGTACTTC.

In its sample, this clone was seen once. V and J are TRBV10-3 and TRBJ2-1; 10 bases fit TRBD2. The CDR3 length is 14 residues. Unmatched junction bases numbered 5, after V lost 5 bases and J lost 7 bases. The V gene's germline CDR1 is ENHRY and CDR2 SYGVKD. CDR3 protein: CAISRELAGNEQFF. For the CDR3, the DNA is TGTGCCATCAGTCGGGAACTAGCGGGGAATGAGCAGTTCTTC.

This clone was seen only a few times. The chain couples TRBV9 to TRBJ2-1; the match to TRBD2 covers 12 bases. The CDR3 consists of 18 residues. The J segment lost 0 bases and the V segment lost 3 bases, leaving 7 bases of the junction unmatched. Per the germline V gene, CDR1 is SGDLS and CDR2 is YYNGEE. CDR3 residues: CASSAGLAGAASYNEQFF. DNA for the CDR3: TGTGCCAGCAGCGCGGGACTAGCGGGCGCGGCCTCCTACAATGAGCAGTTCTTC. Complete variable domain (other parts from reference TRBV9 and TRBJ2-1): DSGVTQTPKHLITATGQRVTLRCSPRSGDLSVYWYQQSLDQGLQFLIQYYNGEERAKGNILERFSAQQFPDLHSELNLSSLELGDSALYFCASSAGLAGAASYNEQFFGPGTRLTVL.

This chain joins TRBV30 and TRBJ1-2; TRBD1 is a possible D gene (6 bases). Germline CDR1 GTSNPN, CDR2 SVGIG (reference sequence). The CDR3 consists of 12 residues. Trimming left V 3 bases short and J 6 bases short, with 11 bases between. The CDR3 DNA reads TGTGCCTGGAGAGCGGGGGCCCATGGCTACACCTTC. Translating it yields CAWRAGAHGYTF.

V usage is TRBV7-9 and J usage is TRBJ2-2, with D perhaps matching TRBD1 (5 bases). Deletions cut 4 bases from V and 0 bases from J, with 9 bases between. The CDR3 contains 15 residues. Germline V gene lookup returns CDR1 SEHNR and CDR2 FQNEAQ (reference sequence). CDR3 sequence: CASSSTVTNTGELFF. CDR3 nucleotides: TGTGCCAGCAGCTCGACAGTAACGAACACCGGGGAGCTGTTTTTT.

This sequence joins TRBV6-5 and TRBJ1-1; D remains unclear. The germline V gene encodes CDR1 MNHEY and CDR2 SVGAGI. The CDR3 length is 14 residues. Trimming stripped 0 bases from V and 5 bases from J, with 10 bases between. The DNA for the CDR3 is TGTGCCAGCAGTTACTCGACCTCGGGGACTGAAGCTTTCTTT. Protein sequence: CASSYSTSGTEAFF.

The CDR3 DNA is TGTGCCAGCTCCCCCGGGACTAGCGGGAGGACGTACAATGAGCAGTTCTTC. It specifies CASSPGTSGRTYNEQFF. The rearrangement joins TRBV18 to TRBJ2-1; the match to TRBD2 covers 15 bases. V dropped 6 bases and J dropped 4; count of bases not matched to a gene: 7. Looked up from germline, CDR1 is KGHSH and CDR2 is LQKENI. This CDR3 region has 17 residues.

This chain connects TRBV7-6 to TRBJ2-1, with 9 bases identical to TRBD2. CDR3 length equals 17 residues. J lost 2 bases, V lost 1 base, and 6 bases had no gene match. Germline values: CDR1 SGHVS, CDR2 FNYEAQ. The CDR3 DNA reads TGTGCCAGCAGCTTAGAACGGAGCGGGGGGACCTACAATGAGCAGTTCTTC. It specifies CASSLERSGGTYNEQFF.

The J gene is TRBJ1-1, the V gene TRBV9, with 7 nucleotides matching TRBD1. J gave up 4 bases and V 4 bases, and 4 bases lay outside the gene matches. This CDR3 is built from 13 residues. Germline V CDR1 and CDR2: SGDLS, YYNGEE. DNA of the CDR3: TGTGCCAGCAGCATTCGACAGGGCACTGAAGCTTTCTTT. Protein sequence: CASSIRQGTEAFF.

In DNA form, the CDR3 reads TGTGCCAGCAGCCCTCGCGCCCCGAGACAGCCCAATCAGCCCCAGCATTTT. Translated: CASSPRAPRQPNQPQHF. This chain joins TRBV28 and TRBJ1-5, with a tentative D call TRBD1 (5 bases). This CDR3 comprises 17 residues. V dropped 6 bases and J dropped 3 bases, with 21 bases sitting between them. Germline CDR1 reads MDHEN; CDR2 reads SYDVKM.

This clone was found once. This chain joins TRBV12-3 or TRBV12-4 and TRBJ1-2; 8 nucleotides align to TRBD1. The CDR3 spans 13 residues. J gave up 5 bases and V 7 bases, and 6 bases lay outside the gene matches. The CDR3 bases are TGTGCCAGCAATTCTACAGGGGGATATGGCTACACCTTC. It is translated as CASNSTGGYGYTF.

The rearrangement joins TRBV11-2 to TRBJ2-7; 10 bases align to TRBD1. V was clipped by 4 bases and J by 2 bases; unmatched bases: 14. The CDR3 is 18 amino acids. Germline lookup yields CDR1 SGHAT and CDR2 FQNNGV. The CDR3 DNA follows: TGTGCCAGCAGCTCCTTCCCGGGACAGGGGCGGGTTCCCTACGAGCAGTACTTC. Translation gives CASSSFPGQGRVPYEQYF.

This clone has just a few counts. V and J are TRBV7-2 and TRBJ1-3; tentative D call: TRBD1 (6 bases). Germline V gene sequence: CDR1 SGHTA, CDR2 FQGNSA. CDR3 length equals 15 residues. Deletions cut 5 bases from V and 4 bases from J, with 15 bases between. The CDR3 loop reads CASSNYQGSGNTIYF. The CDR3 coding sequence is TGTGCCAGCAGCAATTACCAGGGGTCGGGAAACACCATATATTTT.

This clone was detected once. V and J are TRBV4-1 and TRBJ1-1; the D gene is possibly TRBD1 (5 bases). Trimming left V 0 bases short and J 4 bases short, with 9 bases between. The CDR3 contains 14 residues. The germline CDR1 and CDR2 sequences are MGHRA and YSYEKL. The CDR3 DNA sequence: TGCGCCAGCAGCCAAGACAGGGCGGCCACTGAAGCTTTCTTT. It specifies CASSQDRAATEAFF.

V is TRBV21-1 and J is TRBJ2-1; TRBD2 is the table's D call and was not checked against the DNA. TRBV21-1 corresponds to a pseudogene. CDR3 length: 15 residues. CDR3: CASSPRTSYDNEQFF. The CDR3 DNA is TGTGCCAGCAGCCCCCGGACTAGCTACGACAATGAGCAGTTCTTC.

The chain uses TRBV13 and TRBJ2-7; D remains unclear. The V end was cut by 0 bases, the J end by 1 base, with 10 bases between. CDR3 length: 15 amino acids. Germline CDR1 PRHDT, CDR2 FYEKMQ (reference sequence). CDR3 DNA sequence: TGTGCCAGCAGCTTAGGGGCGGCCCCTTCCTACGAGCAGTACTTC. Protein: CASSLGAAPSYEQYF.

J is TRBJ1-2 and V is TRBV2; no clear D. The germline V gene encodes CDR1 SNHLY and CDR2 FYNNEI. The CDR3 runs 14 residues. V was pared by 8 bases and J by 4 bases, with 17 bases between. CDR3 in amino acids: CASGRRSGSYGYTF. The CDR3 bases are TGTGCCAGCGGTCGTCGGTCAGGAAGCTATGGCTACACCTTC. Supplemented by reference TRBV2 and TRBJ1-2, the full variable domain reads EPEVTQTPSHQVTQMGQEVILRCVPISNHLYFYWYRQILGQKVEFLVSFYNNEISEKSEIFDDQFSVERPDGSNFTLKIRSTKLEDSAMYFCASGRRSGSYGYTFGSGTRLTVV.

The chain employs TRBV6-5 and TRBJ1-1; 8 positions agree with TRBD1. The CDR3 loop spans 16 amino acids. The V segment lost 4 bases and the J segment 4 bases; nucleotides outside the gene matches: 11. Germline lookup yields CDR1 MNHEY and CDR2 SVGAGI. CDR3 amino acids: CASSSRSGGAGTEAFF. The CDR3 DNA reads TGTGCCAGCAGTTCGCGCTCAGGGGGCGCCGGCACTGAAGCTTTCTTT.

This chain connects TRBV28 to TRBJ1-1; the D is unclear. CDR1 is MDHEN, CDR2 SYDVKM, per germline. This CDR3 is 14 amino acids long. Trimming cost V 1 base and J 2 bases, with 8 bases left between them. The CDR3 protein is CASSLLRGNTEAFF. The CDR3 DNA is TGTGCCAGCAGTTTATTACGGGGAAACACTGAAGCTTTCTTT.

This clone occurred once. The CDR3 sequence is CASSAPPGQGAHEQYF. Here the CDR3 DNA reads TGTGCCAGCAGTGCCCCTCCGGGACAGGGAGCGCACGAGCAGTACTTC. The chain carries TRBV6-1 and TRBJ2-7; 9 nucleotides line up with TRBD1. This CDR3 has 16 residues. V shed 4 bases and J 5 bases; nucleotides not matched to a gene: 12. Germline values: CDR1 MNHNS, CDR2 SASEGT.

A single count supports this clone. The rearrangement links TRBV29-1 to TRBJ1-5, with 11 bases fitting TRBD1. The germline V gene encodes CDR1 SQVTM and CDR2 ANQGSEA. The trim removed 5 bases at V and 7 bases at J, leaving 7 bases unmatched. The CDR3 is 14 residues long. Here the CDR3 DNA reads TGCAGCGTTTCCGGACAGGGGGCTCACCAGCCCCAGCATTTT. Translating it yields CSVSGQGAHQPQHF.

This chain joins TRBV6-6 and TRBJ2-3; possibly TRBD2 for D (6 bases). The length of the CDR3 is 17 residues. Deletions cut 5 bases from V and 3 bases from J, with 21 bases between. Germline-derived CDR1 and CDR2 are MNHNY and SVGAGI (reference sequence). This chain's CDR3 is CASSPMEEGLGTDTQYF. In nucleotides, the CDR3 is TGTGCCAGCAGTCCGATGGAGGAGGGGCTCGGTACAGATACGCAGTATTTT.

The rearrangement joins TRBV6-5 to TRBJ2-1, with TRBD2 matching over 7 bases. The germline CDR1 and CDR2 sequences are MNHEY and SVGAGI. The CDR3 length is 15 residues. Losses at the gene ends were 7 bases for V and 3 bases for J; bases not matched to a gene: 9. CDR3 nucleotide sequence: TGTGCCAGCATTGGGGGGGGATGGTACTACAATGAGCAGTTCTTC. This translates into CASIGGGWYYNEQFF.

The V and J genes are TRBV6-5 and TRBJ2-1; the D gene is possibly TRBD1 (5 bases). The germline V and J ends were trimmed by 6 bases and 4 bases, with 10 bases remaining between them. CDR3 length equals 13 residues. Germline V gives CDR1 MNHEY, CDR2 SVGAGI. The CDR3 region has the DNA TGTGCCAGCAGCATTAGGGGATACAATGAGCAGTTCTTC. This encodes CASSIRGYNEQFF.

The DNA of the CDR3 is TGTGCCACCAGGCATCGGGAAGGCGATACGCAGTATTTT. It specifies CATRHREGDTQYF. The rearrangement uses TRBV25-1 and TRBJ2-3, with TRBD2 as a possible D gene (5 bases). This CDR3 is built from 13 residues. Germline lookup yields CDR1 MGHDK and CDR2 SYGVNS. Trimming stripped 10 bases from V and 6 bases from J, with 17 bases between.

This chain connects TRBV6-6 to TRBJ2-2; no reliable D call. Germline V gene sequence: CDR1 MNHNY, CDR2 SVGAGI (reference sequence). This CDR3 contains 15 residues. V gave up 4 bases and J gave up 1 base, with 10 bases separating them. DNA of the CDR3: TGTGCCAGCAGTTTTACATCGGGGAACACCGGGGAGCTGTTTTTT. Translation gives CASSFTSGNTGELFF.

This clone has a handful of counts. The chain is built from TRBV7-3 and TRBJ1-5, with D perhaps matching TRBD1 (6 bases). Trimming left V 5 bases short and J 4 bases short, with 12 bases between. Germline loops: CDR1 SGHTA, CDR2 FQGTGA. The CDR3 sequence is 14 residues long. The CDR3 is CASSPQGQNQPQHF. Written as DNA, the CDR3 is TGTGCCAGCAGCCCGCAGGGGCAGAATCAGCCCCAGCATTTT.